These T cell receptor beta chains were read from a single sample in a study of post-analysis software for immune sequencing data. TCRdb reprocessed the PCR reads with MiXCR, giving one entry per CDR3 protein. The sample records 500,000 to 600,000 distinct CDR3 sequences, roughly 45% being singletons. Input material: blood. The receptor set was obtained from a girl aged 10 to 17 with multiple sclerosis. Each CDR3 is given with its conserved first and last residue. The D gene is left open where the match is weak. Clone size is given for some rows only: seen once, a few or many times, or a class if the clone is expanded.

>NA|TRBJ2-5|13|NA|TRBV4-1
TGCGCCAGCAGCCGGGCAGCCCAAGAGACCCAGTACTTC
CASSRAAQETQYF
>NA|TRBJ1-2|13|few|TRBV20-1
TGCAGTGCCCTAGGGACGGGGAACTATGGCTACACCTTC
CSALGTGNYGYTF
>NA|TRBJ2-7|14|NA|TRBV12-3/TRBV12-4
TGTGCCAGCAGTCCTTTGGAGGGTTCCTACGAGCAGTACTTC
CASSPLEGSYEQYF
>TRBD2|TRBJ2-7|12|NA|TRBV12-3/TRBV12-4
TGTGCCAGCGGACTAGCCGTCTACGAGCAGTACTTC
CASGLAVYEQYF
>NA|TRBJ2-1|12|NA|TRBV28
TGTGCCAGCAGCTTACTCGCTCGCCAGCAGTTCTTC
CASSLLARQQFF
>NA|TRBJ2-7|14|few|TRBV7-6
TGTGCCAGCAGTTTTAGCGGCGGAATCGGCGAGCAGTACTTC
CASSFSGGIGEQYF
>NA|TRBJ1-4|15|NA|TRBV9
TGTGCCAGCAGCTCAGAGGGGGCAACTAATGAAAAACTGTTTTTT
CASSSEGATNEKLFF
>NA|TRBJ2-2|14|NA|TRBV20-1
TGCAGTGCTACCGGGACTCTATACACCGGGGAGCTGTTTTTT
CSATGTLYTGELFF
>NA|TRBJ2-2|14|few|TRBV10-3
TGTGCGGGATCCGGCCAGGGCCGGACCGGGGAGCTGTTTTTT
CAGSGQGRTGELFF
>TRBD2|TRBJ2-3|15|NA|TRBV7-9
TGTGCCAGCAGCTTACTAGCGGGGCTTAGAGATACGCAGTATTTT
CASSLLAGLRDTQYF
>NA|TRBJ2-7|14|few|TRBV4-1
TGCGCCAGCAGCCGGGACACTGTCCTAGTTGAGCAGTACTTC
CASSRDTVLVEQYF
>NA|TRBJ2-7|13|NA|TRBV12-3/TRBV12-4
TGTGCCAGCAGTTTGGGGGTTATCTACGAGCAGTACTTC
CASSLGVIYEQYF
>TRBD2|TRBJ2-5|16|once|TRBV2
TGTGCCAGCCTGACCGGGCTAGCGGGGTTCCAAGAGACCCAGTACTTC
CASLTGLAGFQETQYF
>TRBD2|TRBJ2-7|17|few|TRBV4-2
TGTGCCAGCAGCCAAGACGCCGGCAGGGAGGGATCCTACGAGCAGTACTTC
CASSQDAGREGSYEQYF
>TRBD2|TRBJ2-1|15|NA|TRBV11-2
TGTGCCAGCAGCTTAGAGTGGGGGAGGGCCCATGAGCAGTTCTTC
CASSLEWGRAHEQFF
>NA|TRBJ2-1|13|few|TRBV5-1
TGCGCCAGCAGCCAGGGACCCGTGGATGAGCAGTTCTTC
CASSQGPVDEQFF
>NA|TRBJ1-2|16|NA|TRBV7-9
TGTGCCAGCAGCTTAGACCCAATCCTGGGAGACTATGGCTACACCTTC
CASSLDPILGDYGYTF
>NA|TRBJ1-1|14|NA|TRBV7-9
TGTGCCAGCAGCATTTCTGTGGGGGGACCTGAAGCTTTCTTT
CASSISVGGPEAFF
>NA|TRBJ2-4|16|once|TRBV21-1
TGTGCCAGCAGCAAGAGTTTCCGGGACACAATTTTCCCTCAGTACTTC
CASSKSFRDTIFPQYF
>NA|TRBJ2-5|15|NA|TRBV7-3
TGTGCCAGCAGTCAAGGTCCAGCCCTTCAAGAGACCCAGTACTTC
CASSQGPALQETQYF
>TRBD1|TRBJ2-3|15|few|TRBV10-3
TGTGCCATCAGACCCGGACAGGCCGACACAGATACGCAGTATTTT
CAIRPGQADTDTQYF
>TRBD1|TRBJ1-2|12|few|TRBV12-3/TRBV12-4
TGTGCCAGCAGACAGGGGAGCGGAGGCTACACCTTC
CASRQGSGGYTF
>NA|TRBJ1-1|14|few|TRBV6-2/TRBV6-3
TGTGCCAGCAGTTACTCGGAGAAGAACACTGAAGCTTTCTTT
CASSYSEKNTEAFF
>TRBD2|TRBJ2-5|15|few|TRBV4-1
TGCGCCAGCAGCCGGGGACTAGCGGACGGTGAGACCCAGTACTTC
CASSRGLADGETQYF
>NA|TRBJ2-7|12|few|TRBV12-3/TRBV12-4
TGTGCCAGCAGTTTTTATTCCTACGAGCAGTACTTC
CASSFYSYEQYF
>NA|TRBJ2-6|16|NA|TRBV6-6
TGTGCCAGCAGTTATGGGGGGGCCTCTGGGGCCAACGTCCTGACTTTC
CASSYGGASGANVLTF
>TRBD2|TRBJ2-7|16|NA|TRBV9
TGTGCCAGCAGCGGCATAGCGGGGGACCATTCCTACGAGCAGTACTTC
CASSGIAGDHSYEQYF
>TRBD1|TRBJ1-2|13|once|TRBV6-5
TGTGCCAGCAGCCTGGACAGGAATAATGGCTACACCTTC
CASSLDRNNGYTF
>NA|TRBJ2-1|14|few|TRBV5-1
TGCGCCAGCAGCTTGGGTGGGATTTACAATGAGCAGTTCTTC
CASSLGGIYNEQFF